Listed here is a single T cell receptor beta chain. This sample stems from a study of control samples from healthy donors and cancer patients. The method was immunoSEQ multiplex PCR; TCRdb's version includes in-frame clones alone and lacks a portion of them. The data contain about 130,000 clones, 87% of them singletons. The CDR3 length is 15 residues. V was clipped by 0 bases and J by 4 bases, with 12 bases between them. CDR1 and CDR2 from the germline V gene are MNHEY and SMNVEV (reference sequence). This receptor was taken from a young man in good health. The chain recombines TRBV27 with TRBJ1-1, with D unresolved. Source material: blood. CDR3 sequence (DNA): TGTGCCAGCAGTTTATCGCCTAAAATAGGCACTGAAGCTTTCTTT. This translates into CASSLSPKIGTEAFF.